One and the same sample provided the 19 T cell receptor beta chains below, sequenced in a study of control samples from healthy donors and cancer patients (dated by TCRdb to 2019 to 2021). The library was generated by the immunoSEQ multiplex PCR assay. This immuneACCESS table, as held by TCRdb, lists in-frame sequences with V and J called but not all clones. Of the missing ones, under half trace to an unresolved V gene in checked studies; the others have no known cause. This sample holds roughly 120,000 clones; roughly 90% were observed only once. The top ten clones comprise about 3.9% of the sample. Sequencing used PBMCs. These receptor sequences come from a woman aged 55-70 years with lung cancer.

The chain employs TRBV19 and TRBJ1-1; 8 nucleotides match TRBD1. Germline V gene lookup returns CDR1 LNHDA and CDR2 SQIVND (reference sequence). V dropped 5 bases and J dropped 4; count of bases not matched to a gene: 9. The CDR3 contains 15 residues. The CDR3 is CASSSQGASGTEAFF. For the CDR3, the DNA is TGTGCCAGTAGTTCCCAGGGGGCATCGGGCACTGAAGCTTTCTTT.

The chain uses TRBV7-3 and TRBJ2-3; 9 nucleotides agree with TRBD2. The V gene end was trimmed by 3 bases and the J gene end by 1 base; junction bases not matched to a gene: 5. Germline V gene lookup returns CDR1 SGHTA and CDR2 FQGTGA. The CDR3 is 16 amino acids. CDR3 amino acids: CASSFERGVGTDTQYF. The CDR3 DNA follows: TGTGCCAGCAGCTTCGAGCGGGGGGTGGGCACAGATACGCAGTATTTT.

The V and J genes are TRBV3-1 (or the pseudogene TRBV3-2) and TRBJ1-2; 7 bases fit TRBD1. Germline trimming cut 1 base from V and 9 bases from J; bases unmatched to any gene: 8. Germline CDR1 LGHDT, CDR2 YNNKEL (reference sequence). The CDR3 length is 14 residues. CDR3 coding DNA: TGTGCCAGCAGCCAAGCAGGTAGGGGGCGACGCTACACCTTC. It codes for CASSQAGRGRRYTF.

V usage is TRBV5-6 and J usage is TRBJ1-4; perhaps TRBD1 as D (5 bases). Trimming pared 3 bases from V and 7 bases from J, leaving 16 bases between. In germline, CDR1 is SGHDT, CDR2 YYEEEE. The CDR3 runs 15 residues. CDR3 region: CASSSRALRAEKLFF. DNA of the CDR3: TGTGCCAGCAGCTCCAGGGCCCTTAGGGCTGAAAAACTGTTTTTT.

The chain links TRBV24-1 to TRBJ1-2, with a possible D match to TRBD1 (5 bases). Germline CDR1 KGHDR, CDR2 SFDVKD. Trimming shortened V by 3 bases and J by 2 bases, and 15 bases separated the two germline ends. The CDR3 runs 16 residues. This CDR3 is CATSDAPGPENYGYTF. In DNA, the CDR3 is TGTGCCACCAGTGATGCACCGGGACCCGAAAACTATGGCTACACCTTC.

This clone appeared a single time. This chain links TRBV7-9 with TRBJ1-4; no reliable D call. Deletions cut 6 bases from V and 0 bases from J, with 2 bases between. From germline, CDR1 is SEHNR and CDR2 FQNEAQ (reference sequence). CDR3 length equals 12 residues. CDR3 DNA sequence: TGTGCCAGCAGTTCAACTAATGAAAAACTGTTTTTT. Encoded protein: CASSSTNEKLFF. Together with reference TRBV7-9 and TRBJ1-4, the CDR3 gives the full variable domain: DTGVSQNPRHKITKRGQNVTFRCDPISEHNRLYWYRQTLGQGPEFLTYFQNEAQLEKSRLLSDRFSAERPKGSFSTLEIQRTEQGDSAMYLCASSSTNEKLFFGSGTQLSVL.

This clone was seen only once. The rearrangement links TRBV19 to TRBJ2-1; D is undetermined. The CDR3 is 15 amino acids. Trimming pared 4 bases from V and 0 bases from J, leaving 10 bases between. CDR1 is LNHDA and CDR2 is SQIVND in the germline V gene (reference sequence). The DNA of the CDR3 is TGTGCCAGTAGTACCTCTACCAGCTCCTACAATGAGCAGTTCTTC. Encoded protein: CASSTSTSSYNEQFF.

The rearrangement joins TRBV19 to TRBJ1-1, with D possibly being TRBD1 (5 bases). The CDR3 spans 14 residues. The germline V gene has CDR1 LNHDA and CDR2 SQIVND (reference sequence). V lost 7 bases to trimming and J lost 2 bases, with 14 bases between them. CDR3 sequence: CASMWGVANTEAFF. CDR3 coding DNA: TGTGCCAGTATGTGGGGGGTAGCCAACACTGAAGCTTTCTTT.

The CDR3 protein is CASSRDRSSYNSPLHF. CDR3 DNA: TGTGCCAGTAGCCGGGACAGAAGCTCCTATAATTCACCCCTCCACTTT. V and J are TRBV19 and TRBJ1-6; the match to TRBD1 covers 7 bases. The V and J ends lost 6 bases and 0 bases, in that order; junction bases with no gene match: 5. Germline V CDR1 and CDR2: LNHDA, SQIVND (reference sequence). This CDR3 has 16 residues.

This clone was seen only once. The chain carries TRBV6-2 or TRBV6-3 and TRBJ1-6; possible D gene TRBD1, 5 bases. V lost 3 bases, J lost 6 bases, and 9 bases lay in between. The germline V gene encodes CDR1 MNHEY and CDR2 SVGEGT. The CDR3 contains 14 residues. The CDR3 sequence is CASSYGHSNSPLHF. CDR3 sequence (DNA): TGTGCCAGCAGTTATGGACATAGTAATTCACCCCTCCACTTT.

The chain carries TRBV5-1 and TRBJ1-1; a weak D match, TRBD1 (6 bases). This CDR3 is 17 amino acids long. From germline, CDR1 is SGHRS and CDR2 YFSETQ. The V gene lost 0 bases and the J gene lost 0 bases, with 15 bases spanning the gap. CDR3 residues: CASSLVGAGYMNTEAFF. The CDR3 DNA is TGCGCCAGCAGCTTGGTGGGGGCAGGGTATATGAACACTGAAGCTTTCTTT.

This chain joins TRBV10-3 and TRBJ2-5, with 10 bases that match TRBD1. There are 16 residues in the CDR3. CDR1 ENHRY and CDR2 SYGVKD come from the germline V gene. The trim removed 3 bases at V and 0 bases at J, leaving 4 bases unmatched. The CDR3 is CAISDWTGGDQETQYF. For the CDR3, the DNA is TGTGCCATCAGTGATTGGACAGGGGGTGACCAAGAGACCCAGTACTTC.

The CDR3 is CASGSLGTGGSYTF. The CDR3 DNA reads as TGTGCCAGCGGATCCCTTGGGACAGGGGGGTCCTACACCTTC. The chain has TRBV9 and TRBJ1-2; 11 positions agree with TRBD1. The CDR3 is made up of 14 amino acids. V trimming: 7 bases; J trimming: 10 bases; junction bases outside the gene matches: 12. Germline V gene lookup returns CDR1 SGDLS and CDR2 YYNGEE.

The chain uses TRBV19 and TRBJ2-1, with TRBD2 matching 9 bases. Germline lookup yields CDR1 LNHDA and CDR2 SQIVND (reference sequence). The CDR3 covers 14 residues. Trimming took 5 bases from V and 12 from J; bases not matched to a gene: 11. CDR3 nucleotide sequence: TGTGCCAGTAGTTTTAGCGGGAGTATTTTTGGGCAGTTCTTC. This sequence encodes CASSFSGSIFGQFF. The full variable domain, completed using reference TRBV19 and TRBJ2-1, is DGGITQSPKYLFRKEGQNVTLSCEQNLNHDAMYWYRQDPGQGLRLIYYSQIVNDFQKGDIAEGYSVSREKKESFPLTVTSAQKNPTAFYLCASSFSGSIFGQFFGPGTRLTVL.

This chain connects TRBV19 to TRBJ1-1, with D unresolved. The ends were cut back, 3 bases at V and 9 bases at J, with 14 bases in the middle. Germline assignment: CDR1 LNHDA and CDR2 SQIVND (reference sequence). This CDR3 is 13 amino acids long. In DNA, the CDR3 is TGTGCCAGTAGTATTGAGGCCCGCCCCCAAGCTTTCTTT. Translation gives CASSIEARPQAFF.

The chain has TRBV2 and TRBJ2-1; D may match TRBD1 or TRBD2 (5 bases each). The CDR3 has 14 residues. V lost 4 bases and J 8 bases, leaving 15 bases between the germline ends. Germline CDR1 and CDR2: SNHLY and FYNNEI. The DNA for the CDR3 is TGTGCCAGCAGTGGCTCTGGGGGAAGGGATGAGCAGTTCTTC. This encodes CASSGSGGRDEQFF. The full variable domain, rest sourced from reference TRBV2 and TRBJ2-1, is EPEVTQTPSHQVTQMGQEVILRCVPISNHLYFYWYRQILGQKVEFLVSFYNNEISEKSEIFDDQFSVERPDGSNFTLKIRSTKLEDSAMYFCASSGSGGRDEQFFGPGTRLTVL.

The chain carries TRBV7-9 and TRBJ2-2; D gene uncertain. This CDR3 is built from 13 residues. The germline CDR1 and CDR2 sequences are SEHNR and FQNEAQ (reference sequence). Between the trimmed V and J ends, which lost 3 bases and 3 bases, there was a span of 5 bases. CDR3 DNA sequence: TGTGCCAGCAGCTTTTGGGACACCGGGGAGCTGTTTTTT. Translating gives CASSFWDTGELFF. The whole variable domain, remainder taken from reference TRBV7-9 and TRBJ2-2, is DTGVSQNPRHKITKRGQNVTFRCDPISEHNRLYWYRQTLGQGPEFLTYFQNEAQLEKSRLLSDRFSAERPKGSFSTLEIQRTEQGDSAMYLCASSFWDTGELFFGEGSRLTVL.

V is TRBV18 and J is TRBJ1-2; 8 bases align to TRBD1. J lost 8 bases, V lost 3 bases, and 11 bases had no gene match. CDR3 length: 15 residues. Germline V lookup: CDR1 KGHSH, CDR2 LQKENI. CDR3 residues: CASSPGQGEVYGYTF. In DNA, the CDR3 is TGTGCCAGCTCACCTGGACAGGGCGAGGTGTACGGCTACACCTTC.

V is TRBV18 and J is TRBJ2-2; 10 nucleotides agree with TRBD1. Germline trimming cut 3 bases from V and 1 base from J; bases unmatched to any gene: 8. The CDR3 has 18 residues. The V gene's germline CDR1 is KGHSH and CDR2 LQKENI. The CDR3 nucleotides read TGTGCCAGCTCACCCTCCGGGACAGGGGCCATGAACACCGGGGAGCTGTTTTTT. Its translation: CASSPSGTGAMNTGELFF.